A selection of T cell receptor beta chains follows, all from one sample in a study of blood T cell repertoires in COVID-19. This table comes from immunoSEQ multiplex PCR, and its TCRdb copy is limited to in-frame clones, with some not included. Of about 58,000 clones in the sample, 78% were seen once. Sequencing input: peripheral blood. The receptors here all came from a human donor in a cohort sampled during active COVID-19. Each CDR3 is given with its conserved first and last residue. A D gene is named only where the DNA matches it firmly. Clone size appears in some rows only: once, few, many, or a class for an expanded clone.

d_call	v_call	clone_size	cdr3_length	j_call	cdr3_aa	cdr3_nt
TRBD1	TRBV19	-	14	TRBJ2-7	CASKIGGSAYEQYF	TGTGCCAGTAAAATAGGGGGCAGCGCCTACGAGCAGTACTTC
TRBD2	TRBV4-3	-	19	TRBJ2-1	CASSQEFPAGTRSYNEQFF	TGCGCCAGCAGCCAAGAGTTCCCAGCGGGAACTCGCTCCTACAATGAGCAGTTCTTC
TRBD2	TRBV18	-	18	TRBJ2-7	CASSPKIRTSGRPYEQYF	TGTGCCAGCTCACCGAAGATCCGGACTAGCGGGAGACCCTACGAGCAGTACTTC
-	TRBV15	-	16	TRBJ2-7	CATSRDRTGWENEQYF	TGTGCCACCAGCAGAGATCGGACGGGGTGGGAGAACGAGCAGTACTTC
-	TRBV7-9	-	12	TRBJ2-7	CASSLSDYEQYF	TGTGCCAGCAGCTTAAGCGATTACGAGCAGTACTTC
-	TRBV18	-	13	TRBJ2-2	CASSSNEAGELFF	TGTGCCAGCTCATCGAATGAGGCCGGGGAGCTGTTTTTT
-	TRBV5-8	-	14	TRBJ2-5	CASSLGGELETQYF	TGTGCCAGCAGCTTGGGGGGGGAACTGGAGACCCAGTACTTC
TRBD2	TRBV9	few	16	TRBJ2-7	CASSVGVVAGTYEQYF	TGTGCCAGCAGCGTAGGGGTGGTAGCGGGGACCTACGAGCAGTACTTC
-	TRBV19	-	15	TRBJ1-4	CASSPSREKRGKLFF	TGTGCCAGTAGTCCCAGCCGGGAGAAACGAGGAAAACTGTTTTTT
-	TRBV7-2	-	13	TRBJ2-5	CASSFGRQETQYF	TGTGCCAGCAGCTTCGGCAGGCAAGAGACCCAGTACTTC
TRBD2	TRBV6-5	once	16	TRBJ2-7	CASSSTIAGSSYEQYF	TGTGCCAGCAGTTCGACAATAGCGGGGAGCTCCTACGAGCAGTACTTC
TRBD1	TRBV27	-	14	TRBJ1-1	CASRKTGGRTEAFF	TGTGCCAGCAGGAAGACAGGGGGGAGGACTGAAGCTTTCTTT
-	TRBV30	-	11	TRBJ2-7	CAWSSLYEQYF	TGTGCCTGGAGTTCCCTCTACGAGCAGTACTTC
-	TRBV11-3	-	14	TRBJ1-1	CASKLNALGTEAFF	TGTGCCAGCAAACTAAACGCGTTAGGCACTGAAGCTTTCTTT
-	TRBV7-8	-	17	TRBJ2-3	CASSRGVLTPFTDTQYF	TGTGCCAGCAGCCGAGGCGTCCTGACACCGTTCACAGATACGCAGTATTTT
TRBD1	TRBV7-9	-	14	TRBJ1-2	CASSLGGTGVGYTF	TGTGCCAGCAGCTTAGGCGGGACAGGGGTTGGCTACACCTTC
-	TRBV10-3	-	14	TRBJ1-5	CAISEGGQIQPQHF	TGTGCCATCAGTGAGGGCGGGCAGATTCAGCCCCAGCATTTT
TRBD1	TRBV5-5	-	15	TRBJ1-1	CASSGGQGLNTEAFF	TGTGCCAGCAGCGGGGGACAGGGGCTAAACACTGAAGCTTTCTTT
-	TRBV28	-	15	TRBJ2-5	CASSALREPQETQYF	TGTGCCAGCAGTGCCCTTCGGGAACCCCAAGAGACCCAGTACTTC
TRBD2	TRBV27	once	17	TRBJ2-7	CASSLSAGGASSYEQYF	TGTGCCAGCAGTTTATCGGCGGGGGGCGCTTCATCCTACGAGCAGTACTTC
TRBD1	TRBV7-9	few	14	TRBJ1-1	CASSLKGADTEAFF	TGTGCCAGCAGCTTAAAGGGGGCGGACACTGAAGCTTTCTTT
-	TRBV19	-	13	TRBJ2-7	CASSITVAYEQYF	TGTGCCAGTAGTATAACAGTAGCCTACGAGCAGTACTTC
TRBD1	TRBV30	-	14	TRBJ1-1	CAWTTTLRTGRAFF	TGTGCCTGGACCACCACACTTCGGACAGGGCGAGCTTTCTTT
TRBD1	TRBV16	-	14	TRBJ2-7	CASSRGTGTYEQYF	TGTGCCAGCAGCCGAGGGACAGGGACCTACGAGCAGTACTTC
-	TRBV30	-	15	TRBJ2-7	CAWSEGIGPSYEQYF	TGTGCCTGGAGTGAGGGGATAGGCCCTTCCTACGAGCAGTACTTC
-	TRBV7-2	-	15	TRBJ2-1	CASTHSGGTYNEQFF	TGTGCCAGCACCCACTCGGGGGGCACCTACAATGAGCAGTTCTTC
-	TRBV6-5	-	15	TRBJ1-1	CASSPRQGLNTEAFF	TGTGCCAGCAGTCCTAGGCAGGGTCTGAACACTGAAGCTTTCTTT
-	TRBV9	few	15	TRBJ2-7	CASSVGDGGPYEQYF	TGTGCCAGCAGCGTAGGGGACGGGGGACCCTACGAGCAGTACTTC
-	TRBV30	-	17	TRBJ1-2	CAWSVGTLVRSNYGYTF	TGTGCCTGGAGCGTCGGGACACTCGTACGGTCCAACTATGGCTACACCTTC
-	TRBV6-6	once	13	TRBJ1-5	CASSYEGGQPQHF	TGTGCCAGCAGTTACGAGGGAGGTCAGCCCCAGCATTTT
-	TRBV11-2	few	11	TRBJ2-7	CASSPGQVQYF	TGTGCCAGCAGCCCCGGACAAGTGCAGTACTTC
-	TRBV2	-	14	TRBJ1-6	CASRVDRSTSPLHF	TGTGCCAGCAGGGTTGACAGAAGCACCTCACCCCTCCACTTT